This entry features one T cell receptor (beta chain) sequence. Its antigen is unidentified. This sample stems from a study of cytomegalovirus exposure and HLA in healthy donors. Primers: 60 Vbeta forward and 13 Jbeta reverse. Sequenced by immunoSEQ multiplex PCR; TCRdb stores in-frame clones only, minus some. Here the sample spans about 140,000 clones, around 85% being singletons. The V and J ends lost 4 bases and 1 base respectively, with 13 bases between them. Germline assignment: CDR1 PRHDT and CDR2 FYEKMQ (reference sequence). This CDR3 is built from 15 residues. The study's findings and limits: The study found most TCR sequences rare, yet found some public TCRs in many donors.

The V gene is TRBV13, the J gene TRBJ1-1; TRBD1 might be the D (5 bases). The source is a female donor in good health and CMV-seronegative. What was sequenced was PBMCs. CDR3 sequence: CASSSGTGGNTEAFF. DNA for the CDR3: TGTGCCAGCAGCTCCGGGACTGGGGGGAACACTGAAGCTTTCTTT. The variable domain in full, with the rest retrieved from reference TRBV13 and TRBJ1-1, is AAGVIQSPRHLIKEKRETATLKCYPIPRHDTVYWYQQGPGQDPQFLISFYEKMQSDKGSIPDRFSAQQFSDYHSELNMSSLELGDSALYFCASSSGTGGNTEAFFGQGTRLTVV.